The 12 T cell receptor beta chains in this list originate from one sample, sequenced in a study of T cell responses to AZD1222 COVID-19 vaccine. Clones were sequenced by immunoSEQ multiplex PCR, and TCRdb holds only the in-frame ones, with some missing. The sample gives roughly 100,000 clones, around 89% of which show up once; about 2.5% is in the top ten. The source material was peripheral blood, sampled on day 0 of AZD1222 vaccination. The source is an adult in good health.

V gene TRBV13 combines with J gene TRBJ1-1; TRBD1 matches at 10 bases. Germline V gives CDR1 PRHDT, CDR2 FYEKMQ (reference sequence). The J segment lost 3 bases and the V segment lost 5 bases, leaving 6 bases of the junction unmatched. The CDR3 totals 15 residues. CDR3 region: CASSKEGTGDTEAFF. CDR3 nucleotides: TGTGCCAGCAGCAAAGAGGGGACAGGGGACACTGAAGCTTTCTTT.

CDR3: CASSQHPVQGGNQPQHF. The CDR3 bases are TGCGCCAGCAGCCAGCACCCAGTTCAGGGAGGCAATCAGCCCCAGCATTTT. The chain uses TRBV4-1 and TRBJ1-5; D is possibly TRBD1 (5 bases). Germline loops: CDR1 MGHRA, CDR2 YSYEKL. This CDR3 contains 17 residues. The ends were cut back, 3 bases at V and 2 bases at J, with 17 bases in the middle.

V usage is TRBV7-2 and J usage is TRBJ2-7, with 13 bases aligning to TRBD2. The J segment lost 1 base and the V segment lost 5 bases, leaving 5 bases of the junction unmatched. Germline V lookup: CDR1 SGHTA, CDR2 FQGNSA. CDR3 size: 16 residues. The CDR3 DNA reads TGTGCCAGCAGCACTAGCGGGAGGGCCGGGTCCTACGAGCAGTACTTC. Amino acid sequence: CASSTSGRAGSYEQYF. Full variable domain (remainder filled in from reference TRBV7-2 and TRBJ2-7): GAGVSQSPSNKVTEKGKDVELRCDPISGHTALYWYRQSLGQGLEFLIYFQGNSAPDKSGLPSDRFSAERTGGSVSTLTIQRTQQEDSAVYLCASSTSGRAGSYEQYFGPGTRLTVT.

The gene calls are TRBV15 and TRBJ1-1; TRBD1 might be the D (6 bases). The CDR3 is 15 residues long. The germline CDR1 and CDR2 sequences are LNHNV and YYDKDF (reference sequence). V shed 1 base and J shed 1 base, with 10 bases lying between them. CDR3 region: CATSRVQGRNTEAFF. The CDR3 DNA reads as TGTGCCACCAGCAGAGTCCAGGGGAGGAACACTGAAGCTTTCTTT. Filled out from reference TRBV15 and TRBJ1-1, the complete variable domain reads DAMVIQNPRYQVTQFGKPVTLSCSQTLNHNVMYWYQQKSSQAPKLLFHYYDKDFNNEADTPDNFQSRRPNTSFCFLDIRSPGLGDTAMYLCATSRVQGRNTEAFFGQGTRLTVV.

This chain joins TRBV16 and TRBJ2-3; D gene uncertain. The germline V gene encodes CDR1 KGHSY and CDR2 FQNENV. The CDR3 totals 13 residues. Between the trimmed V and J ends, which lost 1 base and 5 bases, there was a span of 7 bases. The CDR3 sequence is CASSQFVRDTQYF. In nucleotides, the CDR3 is TGTGCCAGCAGCCAATTCGTAAGAGATACGCAGTATTTT.

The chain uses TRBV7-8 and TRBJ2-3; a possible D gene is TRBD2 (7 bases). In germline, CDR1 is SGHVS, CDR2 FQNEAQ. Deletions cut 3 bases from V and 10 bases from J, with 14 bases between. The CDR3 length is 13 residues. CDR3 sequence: CASSFQGGEAQYF. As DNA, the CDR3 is TGTGCCAGCAGCTTTCAAGGGGGGGAGGCGCAGTATTTT. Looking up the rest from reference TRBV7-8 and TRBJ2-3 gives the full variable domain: GAGVSQSPRYKVAKRGQDVALRCDPISGHVSLFWYQQALGQGPEFLTYFQNEAQLDKSGLPSDRFFAERPEGSVSTLKIQRTQQEDSAVYLCASSFQGGEAQYFGPGTRLTVL.

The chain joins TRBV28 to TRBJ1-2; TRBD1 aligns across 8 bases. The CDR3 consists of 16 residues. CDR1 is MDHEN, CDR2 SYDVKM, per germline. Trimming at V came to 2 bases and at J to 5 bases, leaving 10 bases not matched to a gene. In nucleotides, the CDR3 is TGTGCCAGCAGTTTAATTACCGGACAGGGACTATATGGCTACACCTTC. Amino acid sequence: CASSLITGQGLYGYTF.

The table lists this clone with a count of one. The CDR3 region is CASSWRTGTGGDEQYF. In DNA, the CDR3 is TGTGCCAGCAGCTGGAGGACCGGGACAGGGGGAGACGAGCAGTACTTC. V and J are TRBV7-2 and TRBJ2-7, with 11 bases identical to TRBD1. Per germline, CDR1 SGHTA and CDR2 FQGNSA. This CDR3 comprises 16 residues. V dropped 4 bases and J dropped 5; count of bases not matched to a gene: 10.

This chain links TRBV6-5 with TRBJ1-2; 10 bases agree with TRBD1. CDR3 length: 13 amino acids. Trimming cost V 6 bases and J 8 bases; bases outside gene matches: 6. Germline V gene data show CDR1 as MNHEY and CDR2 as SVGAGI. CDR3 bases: TGTGCCAGCAGACCTGACAGGGGGCAAGGCTACACCTTC. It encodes CASRPDRGQGYTF.

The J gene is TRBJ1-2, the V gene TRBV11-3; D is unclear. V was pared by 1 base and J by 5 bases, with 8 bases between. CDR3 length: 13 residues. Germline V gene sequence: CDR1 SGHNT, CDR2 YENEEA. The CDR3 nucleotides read TGTGCCAGCAGCTTAGGACGGGATTATGGCTACACCTTC. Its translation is CASSLGRDYGYTF.

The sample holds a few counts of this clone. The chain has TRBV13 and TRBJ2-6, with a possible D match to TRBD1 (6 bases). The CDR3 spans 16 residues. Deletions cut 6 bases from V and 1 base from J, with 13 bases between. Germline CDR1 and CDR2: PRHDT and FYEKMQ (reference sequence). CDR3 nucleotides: TGTGCCAGCAGACACAACACAGGGTCTGGGGCCAACGTCCTGACTTTC. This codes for CASRHNTGSGANVLTF.

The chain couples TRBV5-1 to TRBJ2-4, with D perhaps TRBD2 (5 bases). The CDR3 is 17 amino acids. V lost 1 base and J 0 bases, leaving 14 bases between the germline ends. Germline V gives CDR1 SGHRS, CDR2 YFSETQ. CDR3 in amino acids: CASSLRWTALAKNIQYF. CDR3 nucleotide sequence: TGCGCCAGCAGCTTGAGATGGACTGCCCTAGCCAAAAACATTCAGTACTTC. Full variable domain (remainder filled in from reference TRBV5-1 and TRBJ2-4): KAGVTQTPRYLIKTRGQQVTLSCSPISGHRSVSWYQQTPGQGLQFLFEYFSETQRNKGNFPGRFSGRQFSNSRSEMNVSTLELGDSALYLCASSLRWTALAKNIQYFGAGTRLSVL.